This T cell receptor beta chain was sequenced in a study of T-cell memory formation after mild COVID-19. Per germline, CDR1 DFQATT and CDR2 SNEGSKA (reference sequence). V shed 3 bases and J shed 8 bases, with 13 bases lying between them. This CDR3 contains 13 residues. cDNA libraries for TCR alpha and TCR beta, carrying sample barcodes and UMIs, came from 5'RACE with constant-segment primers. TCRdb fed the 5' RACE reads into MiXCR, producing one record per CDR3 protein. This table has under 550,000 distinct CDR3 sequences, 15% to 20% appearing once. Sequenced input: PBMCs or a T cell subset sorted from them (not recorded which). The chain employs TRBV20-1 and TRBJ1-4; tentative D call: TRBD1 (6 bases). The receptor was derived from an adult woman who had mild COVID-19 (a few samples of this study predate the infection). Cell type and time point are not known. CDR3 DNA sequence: TGCAGTGCTAGCCACTCGGGACAAGAAAAACTGTTTTTT. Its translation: CSASHSGQEKLFF.